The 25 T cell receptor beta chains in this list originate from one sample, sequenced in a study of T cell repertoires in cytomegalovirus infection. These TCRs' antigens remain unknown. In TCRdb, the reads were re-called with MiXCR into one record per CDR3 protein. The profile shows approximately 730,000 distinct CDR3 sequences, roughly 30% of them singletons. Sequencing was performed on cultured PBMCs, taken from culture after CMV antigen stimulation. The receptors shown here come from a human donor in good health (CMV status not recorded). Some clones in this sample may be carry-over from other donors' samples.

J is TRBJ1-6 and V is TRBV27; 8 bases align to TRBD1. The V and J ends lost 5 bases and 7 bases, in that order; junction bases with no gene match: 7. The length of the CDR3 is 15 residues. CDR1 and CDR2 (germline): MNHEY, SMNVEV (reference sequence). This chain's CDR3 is CASSPSRQGNSPLHF. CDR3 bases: TGTGCCAGCAGTCCTTCCCGACAGGGGAATTCACCCCTCCACTTT.

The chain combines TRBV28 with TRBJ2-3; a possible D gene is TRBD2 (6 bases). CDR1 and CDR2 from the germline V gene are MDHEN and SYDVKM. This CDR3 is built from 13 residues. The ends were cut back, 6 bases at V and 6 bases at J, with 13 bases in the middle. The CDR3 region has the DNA TGTGCCAGCAGCCTCCTGGAGGGGGATACGCAGTATTTT. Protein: CASSLLEGDTQYF.

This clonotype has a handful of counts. CDR3 region: CASSSPTGRGWTDEQFF. The CDR3, as DNA: TGTGCCAGTAGTTCGCCCACAGGGAGGGGTTGGACCGATGAGCAGTTCTTC. The V gene is TRBV19, the J gene TRBJ2-1, with D perhaps TRBD2 (7 bases). Germline CDR1 and CDR2: LNHDA and SQIVND (reference sequence). V was pared by 5 bases and J by 8 bases, with 25 bases between. This CDR3 is built from 17 residues.

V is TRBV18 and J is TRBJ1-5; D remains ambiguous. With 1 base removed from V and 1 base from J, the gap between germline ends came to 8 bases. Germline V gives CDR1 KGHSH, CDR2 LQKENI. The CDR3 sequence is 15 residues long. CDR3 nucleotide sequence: TGTGCCAGCTCACCACTGAGATCCAGCAATCAGCCCCAGCATTTT. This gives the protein CASSPLRSSNQPQHF. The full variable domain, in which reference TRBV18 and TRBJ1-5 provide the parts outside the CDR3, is NAGVMQNPRHLVRRRGQEARLRCSPMKGHSHVYWYRQLPEEGLKFMVYLQKENIIDESGMPKERFSAEFPKEGPSILRIQQVVRGDSAAYFCASSPLRSSNQPQHFGDGTRLSIL.

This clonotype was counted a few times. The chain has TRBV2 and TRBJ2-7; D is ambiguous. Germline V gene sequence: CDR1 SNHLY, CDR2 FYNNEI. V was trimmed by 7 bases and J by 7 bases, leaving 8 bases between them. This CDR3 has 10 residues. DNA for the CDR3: TGTGCCAGCACCCCCGGGGAGCAGTACTTC. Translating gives CASTPGEQYF. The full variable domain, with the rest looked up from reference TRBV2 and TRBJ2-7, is EPEVTQTPSHQVTQMGQEVILRCVPISNHLYFYWYRQILGQKVEFLVSFYNNEISEKSEIFDDQFSVERPDGSNFTLKIRSTKLEDSAMYFCASTPGEQYFGPGTRLTVT.

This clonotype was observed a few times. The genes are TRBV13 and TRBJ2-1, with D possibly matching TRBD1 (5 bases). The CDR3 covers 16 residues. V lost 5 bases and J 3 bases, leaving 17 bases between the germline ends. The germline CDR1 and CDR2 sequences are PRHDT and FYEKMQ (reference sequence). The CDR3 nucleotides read TGTGCCAGCAGCCTCGGGCCGGACAAAGTCTACAATGAGCAGTTCTTC. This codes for CASSLGPDKVYNEQFF.

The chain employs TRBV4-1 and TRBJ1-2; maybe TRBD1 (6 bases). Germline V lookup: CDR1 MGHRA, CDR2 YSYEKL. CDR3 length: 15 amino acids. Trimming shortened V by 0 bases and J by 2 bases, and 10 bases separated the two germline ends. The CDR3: CASSQEYGQNYGYTF. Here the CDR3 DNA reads TGCGCCAGCAGCCAAGAGTACGGACAGAACTATGGCTACACCTTC.

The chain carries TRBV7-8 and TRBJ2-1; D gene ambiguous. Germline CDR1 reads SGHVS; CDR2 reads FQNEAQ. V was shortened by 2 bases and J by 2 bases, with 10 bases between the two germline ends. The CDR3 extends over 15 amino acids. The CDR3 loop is CASSLLVRPYNEQFF. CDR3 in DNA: TGTGCCAGCAGCTTATTAGTCAGACCCTACAATGAGCAGTTCTTC.

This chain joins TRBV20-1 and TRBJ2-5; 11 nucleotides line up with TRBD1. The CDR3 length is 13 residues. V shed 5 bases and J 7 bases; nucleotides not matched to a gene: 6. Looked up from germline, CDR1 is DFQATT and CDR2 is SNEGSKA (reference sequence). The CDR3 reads CSAGTGGRGTQYF. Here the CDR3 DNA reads TGCAGTGCTGGGACAGGGGGAAGGGGGACCCAGTACTTC.

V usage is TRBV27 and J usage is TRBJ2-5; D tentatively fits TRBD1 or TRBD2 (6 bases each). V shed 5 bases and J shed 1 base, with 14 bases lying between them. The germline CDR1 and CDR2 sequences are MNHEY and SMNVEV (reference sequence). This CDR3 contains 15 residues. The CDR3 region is CASSTPGAGQETQYF. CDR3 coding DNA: TGTGCCAGCAGTACCCCGGGGGCAGGCCAAGAGACCCAGTACTTC.

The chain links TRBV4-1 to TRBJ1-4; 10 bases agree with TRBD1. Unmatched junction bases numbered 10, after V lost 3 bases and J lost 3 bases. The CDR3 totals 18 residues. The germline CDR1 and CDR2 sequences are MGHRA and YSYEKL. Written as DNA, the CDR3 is TGCGCCAGCAGCCATCCGGGACAGGGGTTAAAGGCTAATGAAAAACTGTTTTTT. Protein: CASSHPGQGLKANEKLFF.

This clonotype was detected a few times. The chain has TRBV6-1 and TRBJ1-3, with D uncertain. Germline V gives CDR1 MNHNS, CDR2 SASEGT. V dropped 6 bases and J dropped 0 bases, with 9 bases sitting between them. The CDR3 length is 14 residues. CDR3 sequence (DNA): TGTGCCAGCAGCGGGAGGGTCTCTGGAAACACCATATATTTT. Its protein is CASSGRVSGNTIYF.

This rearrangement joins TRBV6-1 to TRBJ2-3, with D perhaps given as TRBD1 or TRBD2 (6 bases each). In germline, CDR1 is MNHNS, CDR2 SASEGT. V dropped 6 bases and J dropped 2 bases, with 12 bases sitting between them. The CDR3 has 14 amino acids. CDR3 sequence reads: CASRRGHPTDTQYF. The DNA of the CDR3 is TGTGCCAGCAGGCGGGGACACCCCACAGATACGCAGTATTTT.

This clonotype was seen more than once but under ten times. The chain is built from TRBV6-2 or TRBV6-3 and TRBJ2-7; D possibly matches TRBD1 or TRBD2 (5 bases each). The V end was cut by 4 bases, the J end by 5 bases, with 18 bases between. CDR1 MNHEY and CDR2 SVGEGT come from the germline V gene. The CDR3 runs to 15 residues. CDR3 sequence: CASSSIGTGTNEQYF. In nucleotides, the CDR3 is TGTGCCAGCAGTTCCATAGGGACGGGGACGAACGAGCAGTACTTC.

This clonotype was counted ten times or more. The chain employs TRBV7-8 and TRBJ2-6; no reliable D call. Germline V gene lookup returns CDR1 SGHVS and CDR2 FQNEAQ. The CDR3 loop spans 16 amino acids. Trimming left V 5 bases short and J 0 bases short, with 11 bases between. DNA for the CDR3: TGTGCCAGCAGCCCCACGGACCACTCTGGGGCCAACGTCCTGACTTTC. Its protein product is CASSPTDHSGANVLTF.

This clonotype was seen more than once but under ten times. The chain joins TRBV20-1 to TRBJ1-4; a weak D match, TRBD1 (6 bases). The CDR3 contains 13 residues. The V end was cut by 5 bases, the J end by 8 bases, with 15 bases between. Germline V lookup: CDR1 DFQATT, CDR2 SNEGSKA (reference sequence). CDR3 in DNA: TGCAGTGCTGAAGACAGGCGGGGCGAAAAACTGTTTTTT. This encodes CSAEDRRGEKLFF.

In nucleotides, the CDR3 is TGTGCCAGCAGCCCTGGTACTAGCGGGGTCACAGATACGCAGTATTTT. Translated: CASSPGTSGVTDTQYF. The rearrangement uses TRBV7-6 and TRBJ2-3, with 10 nucleotides matching TRBD2. Germline lookup yields CDR1 SGHVS and CDR2 FNYEAQ. The V and J ends lost 5 bases and 2 bases, in that order; junction bases with no gene match: 7. The CDR3 contains 16 residues.

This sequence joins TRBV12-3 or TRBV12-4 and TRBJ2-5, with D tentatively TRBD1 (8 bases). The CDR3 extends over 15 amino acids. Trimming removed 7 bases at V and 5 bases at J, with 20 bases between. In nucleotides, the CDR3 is TGTGCCAGCATTAAGACAGGGGAGGGTATCGAGACCCAGTACTTC. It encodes CASIKTGEGIETQYF.

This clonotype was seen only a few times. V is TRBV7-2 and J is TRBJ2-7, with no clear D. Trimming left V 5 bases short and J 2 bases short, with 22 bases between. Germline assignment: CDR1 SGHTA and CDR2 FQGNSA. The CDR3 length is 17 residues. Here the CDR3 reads CASSPSYDWSPPYEQYF. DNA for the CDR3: TGTGCCAGCAGCCCTTCATACGACTGGAGTCCACCCTACGAGCAGTACTTC.

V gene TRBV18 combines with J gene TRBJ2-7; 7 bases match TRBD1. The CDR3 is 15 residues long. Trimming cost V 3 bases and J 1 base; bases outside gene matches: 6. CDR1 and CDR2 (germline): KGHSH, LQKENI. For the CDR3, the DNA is TGTGCCAGCTCACCTCGGGACAGTTCGTCCTACGAGCAGTACTTC. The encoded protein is CASSPRDSSSYEQYF.

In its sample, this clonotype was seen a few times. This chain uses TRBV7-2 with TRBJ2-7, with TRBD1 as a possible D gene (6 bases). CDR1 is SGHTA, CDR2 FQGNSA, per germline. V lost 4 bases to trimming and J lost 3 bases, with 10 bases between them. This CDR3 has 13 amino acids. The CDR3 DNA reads TGTGCCAGCAGCTCCCGGGACAACTACGAGCAGTACTTC. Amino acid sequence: CASSSRDNYEQYF.

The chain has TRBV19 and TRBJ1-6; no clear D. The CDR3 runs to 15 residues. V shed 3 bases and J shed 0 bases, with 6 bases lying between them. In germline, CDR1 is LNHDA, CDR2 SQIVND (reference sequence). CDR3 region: CASSIEDSYNSPLHF. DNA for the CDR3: TGTGCCAGTAGTATCGAGGACTCCTATAATTCACCCCTCCACTTT.

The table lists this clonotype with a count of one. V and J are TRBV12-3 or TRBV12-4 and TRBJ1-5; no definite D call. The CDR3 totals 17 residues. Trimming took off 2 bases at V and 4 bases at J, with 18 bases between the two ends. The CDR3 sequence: CASSLSLGNWGNQPQHF. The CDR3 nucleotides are TGTGCCAGCAGTTTAAGTTTGGGGAATTGGGGAAATCAGCCCCAGCATTTT.

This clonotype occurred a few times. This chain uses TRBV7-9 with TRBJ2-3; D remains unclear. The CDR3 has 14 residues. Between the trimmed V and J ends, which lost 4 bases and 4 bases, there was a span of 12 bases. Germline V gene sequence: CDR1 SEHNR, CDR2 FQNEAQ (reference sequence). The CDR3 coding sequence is TGTGCCAGCAGCTCTCTGTCCGGTGCAGATACGCAGTATTTT. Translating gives CASSSLSGADTQYF.

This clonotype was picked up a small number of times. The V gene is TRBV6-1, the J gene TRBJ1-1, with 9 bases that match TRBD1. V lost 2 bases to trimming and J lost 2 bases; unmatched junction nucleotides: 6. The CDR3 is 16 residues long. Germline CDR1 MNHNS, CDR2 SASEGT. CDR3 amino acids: CASSELGTGLNTEAFF. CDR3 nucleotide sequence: TGTGCCAGCAGTGAATTAGGGACAGGGTTAAACACTGAAGCTTTCTTT.